The next 4 T cell receptor beta chains were all read from a single sample in a study of shared clonotypes between healthy human individuals. Clones were read by immunoSEQ multiplex PCR, and TCRdb kept only the in-frame ones, dropping some. The repertoire holds about 2.3 million clones, 85% to 95% seen once, with around 0.4% in the top ten. Sequencing was carried out using naive CD4+ T cells from PBMCs. Subset given: CD45RA+ positively selected. These receptors were taken from a man aged 18 to 30 in good health. Some clones in this sample may be carry-over from other donors' samples.

The genes are TRBV20-1 and TRBJ2-3; 12 nucleotides match TRBD2. This CDR3 comprises 11 residues. Germline V gene sequence: CDR1 DFQATT, CDR2 SNEGSKA (reference sequence). J gave up 12 bases and V 3 bases, and 1 base lay outside the gene matches. The CDR3 bases are TGCAGTGCTAGGACTAGCGGGGGCCAGTATTTT. It translates to CSARTSGGQYF.

The V call is TRBV27, the J call TRBJ1-1; D perhaps matches TRBD1 (5 bases). Germline V gene lookup returns CDR1 MNHEY and CDR2 SMNVEV (reference sequence). This CDR3 has 13 amino acids. V was clipped by 3 bases and J by 5 bases, with 10 bases between them. Here the CDR3 reads CASSLRGKTEAFF. Here the CDR3 DNA reads TGTGCCAGCAGTTTGAGGGGTAAGACTGAAGCTTTCTTT.

The chain links TRBV18 to TRBJ2-7, with 8 bases fitting TRBD2. Unmatched junction bases numbered 7, after V lost 4 bases and J lost 2 bases. The CDR3 has 15 amino acids. Looked up from germline, CDR1 is KGHSH and CDR2 is LQKENI. Here the CDR3 DNA reads TGTGCCAGCTCACTGTCTCGGGAGGGCACCTACGAGCAGTACTTC. Residues: CASSLSREGTYEQYF. The full variable domain, rest sourced from reference TRBV18 and TRBJ2-7, is NAGVMQNPRHLVRRRGQEARLRCSPMKGHSHVYWYRQLPEEGLKFMVYLQKENIIDESGMPKERFSAEFPKEGPSILRIQQVVRGDSAAYFCASSLSREGTYEQYFGPGTRLTVT.

CDR3 sequence (DNA): TGTGCCAGCCGCCCCCCGGACAGGGCGGCTGGCTACACCTTC. This translates into CASRPPDRAAGYTF. The chain carries TRBV6-1 and TRBJ1-2, with 8 bases identical to TRBD1. V shed 8 bases, J shed 7 bases, and the junction held 12 bases outside the gene matches. Germline assignment: CDR1 MNHNS and CDR2 SASEGT. The length of the CDR3 is 14 residues.